The 3 T cell receptor beta chains in this list originate from one sample, sequenced in a study of Graves' ophthalmopathy and Graves' hyperthyroidism. Using RNA transcripts, the TCR beta CDR3 regions were amplified. RT-PCR with HTBI primers came first, then second-round multiplex PCR. TCRdb recomputed calls from the multiplex PCR reads with MiXCR, one row per CDR3 protein. The data hold around 600,000 distinct CDR3 sequences, with about 40% observed a single time. Sequencing was done on a sample of peripheral blood. These receptors originate from an adult man with Graves' ophthalmopathy.

The V and J genes are TRBV5-1 and TRBJ1-4, with 10 bases fitting TRBD1. The CDR3 consists of 16 residues. The ends lost 3 bases at V and 0 bases at J; junction bases unmatched: 2. The V gene's germline CDR1 is SGHRS and CDR2 YFSETQ. DNA of the CDR3: TGCGCCAGCAGCTATGGACAGGGGGCAACTAATGAAAAACTGTTTTTT. This gives the protein CASSYGQGATNEKLFF.

This clonotype was counted a few times. The chain carries TRBV7-2 and TRBJ2-7, with 7 bases matching TRBD2. V lost 0 bases and J lost 3; bases outside the gene matches: 14. The germline V gene encodes CDR1 SGHTA and CDR2 FQGNSA. The length of the CDR3 is 18 residues. The CDR3 coding sequence is TGTGCCAGCAGCTTAGCTCGTTTGGCGGGAGCGTTGCACTACGAGCAGTACTTC. Its translation: CASSLARLAGALHYEQYF.

Concerning this clonotype: This may stem from a read error, because a much larger clone lies one nucleotide away. This sequence joins TRBV7-9 and TRBJ2-7; TRBD1 matches at 7 bases. The germline V gene has CDR1 SEHNR and CDR2 FQNEAQ (reference sequence). The CDR3 sequence is 14 residues long. V gave up 6 bases and J gave up 2 bases; unmatched junction bases: 7. The chain's CDR3 is CASSTLRGPYEQYF. CDR3 coding DNA: TGTGCCAGCAGTACACTGAGGGGGCCCTACGAGCAGTACTTC.